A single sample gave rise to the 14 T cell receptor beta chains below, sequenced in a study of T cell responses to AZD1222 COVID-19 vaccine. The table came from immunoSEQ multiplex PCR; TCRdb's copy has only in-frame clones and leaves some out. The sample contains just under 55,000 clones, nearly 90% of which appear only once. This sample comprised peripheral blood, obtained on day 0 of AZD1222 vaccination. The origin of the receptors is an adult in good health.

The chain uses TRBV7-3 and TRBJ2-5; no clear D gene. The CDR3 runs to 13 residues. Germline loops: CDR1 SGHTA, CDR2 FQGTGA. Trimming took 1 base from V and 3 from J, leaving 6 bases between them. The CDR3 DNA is TGTGCCAGCAGCTTAAGCGGAGAAGAGACCCAGTACTTC. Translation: CASSLSGEETQYF.

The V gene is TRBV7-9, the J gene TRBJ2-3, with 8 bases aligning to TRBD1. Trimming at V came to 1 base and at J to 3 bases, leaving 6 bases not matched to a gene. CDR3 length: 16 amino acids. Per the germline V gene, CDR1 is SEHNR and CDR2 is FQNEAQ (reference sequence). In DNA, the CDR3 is TGTGCCAGCAGCTTAGAGGGTAGGACAGGGACAGATACGCAGTATTTT. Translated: CASSLEGRTGTDTQYF.

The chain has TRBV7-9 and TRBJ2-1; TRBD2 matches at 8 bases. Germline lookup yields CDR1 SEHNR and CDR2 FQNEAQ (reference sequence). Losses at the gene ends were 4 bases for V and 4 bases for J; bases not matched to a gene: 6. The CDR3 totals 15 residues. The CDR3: CASSSGGLSYNEQFF. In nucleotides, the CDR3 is TGTGCCAGCAGCTCGGGGGGGCTCTCGTACAATGAGCAGTTCTTC.

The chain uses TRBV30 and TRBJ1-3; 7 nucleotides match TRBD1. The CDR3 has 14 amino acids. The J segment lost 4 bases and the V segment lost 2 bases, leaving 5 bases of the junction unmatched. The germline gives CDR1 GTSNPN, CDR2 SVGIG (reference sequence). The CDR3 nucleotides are TGTGCCTGGAGTCCAGGGGGGACGGGAAACACCATATATTTT. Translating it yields CAWSPGGTGNTIYF.

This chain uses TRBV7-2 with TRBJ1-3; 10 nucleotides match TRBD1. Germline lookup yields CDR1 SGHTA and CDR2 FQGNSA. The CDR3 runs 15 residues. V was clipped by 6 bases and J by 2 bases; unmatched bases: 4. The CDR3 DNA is TGTGCCAGCAGTTCGACAGGGGGCACTGGAAACACCATATATTTT. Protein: CASSSTGGTGNTIYF.

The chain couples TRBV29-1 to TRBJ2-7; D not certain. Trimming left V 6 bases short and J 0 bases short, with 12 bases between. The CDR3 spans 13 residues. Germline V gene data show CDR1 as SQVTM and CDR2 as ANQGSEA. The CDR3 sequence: CSVPQTGSYEQYF. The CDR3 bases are TGCAGCGTGCCACAGACTGGCTCCTACGAGCAGTACTTC.

In DNA, the CDR3 is TGTGCCAGCAGTTTAAGGGGGACTAATGAAAAACTGTTTTTT. Translating it yields CASSLRGTNEKLFF. The chain combines TRBV27 with TRBJ1-4, with D possibly TRBD1 on 6 matching bases. Germline V gene lookup returns CDR1 MNHEY and CDR2 SMNVEV (reference sequence). The CDR3 loop spans 14 amino acids. V lost 2 bases to trimming and J lost 2 bases, with 6 bases between them.

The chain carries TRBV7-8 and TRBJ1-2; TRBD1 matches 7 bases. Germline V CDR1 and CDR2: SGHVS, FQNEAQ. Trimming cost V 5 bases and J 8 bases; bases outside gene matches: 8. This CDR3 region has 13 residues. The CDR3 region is CASSPGGAGGYTF. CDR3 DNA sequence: TGTGCCAGCAGCCCAGGGGGAGCGGGGGGCTACACCTTC.

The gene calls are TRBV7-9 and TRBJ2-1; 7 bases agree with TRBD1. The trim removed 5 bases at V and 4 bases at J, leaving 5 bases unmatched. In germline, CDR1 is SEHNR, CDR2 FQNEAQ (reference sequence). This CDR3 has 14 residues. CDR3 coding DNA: TGTGCCAGCAGCGATAGACAGGGATACAATGAGCAGTTCTTC. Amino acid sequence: CASSDRQGYNEQFF.

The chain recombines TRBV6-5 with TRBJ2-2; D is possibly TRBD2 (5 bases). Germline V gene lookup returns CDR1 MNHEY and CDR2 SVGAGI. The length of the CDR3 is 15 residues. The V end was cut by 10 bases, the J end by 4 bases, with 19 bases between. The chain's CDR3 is CATIRSGSVTGELFF. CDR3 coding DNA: TGTGCCACAATCAGATCTGGGAGCGTCACCGGGGAGCTGTTTTTT.

The DNA for the CDR3 is TGTGCCAGCAGCCCCGGGGGTGTGTGGGCGGGCGAGCAGTACTTC. It codes for CASSPGGVWAGEQYF. The chain couples TRBV5-4 to TRBJ2-7; D is possibly TRBD2 (6 bases). CDR3 size: 15 residues. V dropped 4 bases and J dropped 6 bases, with 20 bases sitting between them. Germline CDR1 is SGHNT and CDR2 is YYREEE (reference sequence).

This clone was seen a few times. CDR3 in DNA: TGTGCCAGCAGCTTAGTTTCGGATCAGCCCCAGCATTTT. Translated: CASSLVSDQPQHF. The genes are TRBV11-2 and TRBJ1-5; D ambiguous. This CDR3 comprises 13 residues. Trimming took off 1 base at V and 5 bases at J, with 6 bases between the two ends. CDR1 is SGHAT and CDR2 is FQNNGV in the germline V gene.

In DNA, the CDR3 is TGTGCCACCAGTGATCCCAGCGGGGGGGCATCAGATACGCAGTATTTT. It specifies CATSDPSGGASDTQYF. The rearrangement links TRBV24-1 to TRBJ2-3, with TRBD2 identical over 10 bases. Germline CDR1 is KGHDR and CDR2 is SFDVKD. This CDR3 contains 16 residues. V lost 3 bases and J lost 4; bases outside the gene matches: 6.

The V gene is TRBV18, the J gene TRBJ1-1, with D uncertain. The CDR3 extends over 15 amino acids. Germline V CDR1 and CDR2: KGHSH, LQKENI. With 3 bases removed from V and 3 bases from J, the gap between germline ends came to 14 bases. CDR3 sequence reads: CASSPAGGSHTEAFF. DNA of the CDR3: TGTGCCAGCTCACCGGCGGGCGGCAGTCACACTGAAGCTTTCTTT.